This T cell receptor beta chain was sequenced for a study of cytomegalovirus exposure and HLA in healthy donors. Whole-study findings and limits: V- and J-gene trimming in TCR beta was tied to a missense DCLRE1C variant by an analysis performed later. A reported reduction in N-insertions relative to the 666-donor mean was seen in an Asian-associated ancestry cluster in a later analysis.

Germline V gene sequence: CDR1 SGHTA, CDR2 FQGNSA. The CDR3 sequence is 17 residues long. The ends were cut back, 2 bases at V and 4 bases at J, with 20 bases in the middle. Points on this clone: Its antigen is not identified.

The PCR ran on 60 Vbeta and 13 Jbeta primers. Method: immunoSEQ multiplex PCR; TCRdb's copy keeps in-frame clones and lacks some. The table records some 200,000 clones, roughly 80% of them present only once. The TCR originated in a man over 45 in good health and CMV-seronegative. The sample taken for sequencing was PBMCs. The chain couples TRBV7-2 to TRBJ2-5; the D gene is possibly TRBD1 (7 bases). The CDR3 region is CASSLRRLAGGTETQYF. The CDR3 nucleotides are TGTGCCAGCAGCTTAAGGCGGCTTGCAGGGGGGACAGAGACCCAGTACTTC.